The 9 T cell receptor beta chains presented below share a single source sample, sequenced in a study of shared clonotypes between healthy human individuals. This table comes from immunoSEQ multiplex PCR, and its TCRdb copy is limited to in-frame clones, with some not included. The top ten hold about 0.13% of the sample, which has millions of clones, 95% seen once. What was sequenced was naive CD4+ T cells sorted from blood. The subset was: CD45RA+ positively selected. The receptors originated from a man between 18 and 29 years old in good health.

The genes are TRBV9 and TRBJ1-1; the match to TRBD1 covers 8 bases. V was clipped by 3 bases and J by 7 bases; unmatched bases: 8. Looked up from germline, CDR1 is SGDLS and CDR2 is YYNGEE. The CDR3 contains 14 residues. The CDR3 DNA reads as TGTGCCAGCAGCGACCCTGGGACAGGCGGTGAAGCTTTCTTT. This sequence encodes CASSDPGTGGEAFF.

The chain combines TRBV30 with TRBJ2-3; D ambiguous. CDR1 and CDR2 (germline): GTSNPN, SVGIG (reference sequence). The CDR3 is 14 amino acids. With 1 base removed from V and 0 bases from J, the gap between germline ends came to 8 bases. In DNA form, the CDR3 reads TGTGCCTGGAGTGCAGCTCCTAGCACAGATACGCAGTATTTT. It specifies CAWSAAPSTDTQYF.

This chain connects TRBV15 to TRBJ1-4; weak D call: TRBD1 (6 bases). The CDR3 loop spans 15 amino acids. Trimming removed 0 bases at V and 8 bases at J, with 13 bases between. The V gene's germline CDR1 is LNHNV and CDR2 YYDKDF (reference sequence). The CDR3 loop is CATSRDLGASEKLFF. In nucleotides, the CDR3 is TGTGCCACCAGCAGAGATCTGGGGGCGAGCGAAAAACTGTTTTTT. The whole variable domain, remainder taken from reference TRBV15 and TRBJ1-4, is DAMVIQNPRYQVTQFGKPVTLSCSQTLNHNVMYWYQQKSSQAPKLLFHYYDKDFNNEADTPDNFQSRRPNTSFCFLDIRSPGLGDTAMYLCATSRDLGASEKLFFGSGTQLSVL.

The chain joins TRBV6-1 to TRBJ1-4; 7 nucleotides align to TRBD1. The junction had 6 bases not matched to a gene; V was cut back by 6 bases and J by 5 bases. Germline V gives CDR1 MNHNS, CDR2 SASEGT. This CDR3 spans 14 amino acids. The DNA of the CDR3 is TGTGCCAGCAGAGTCAGGGGGGTGAATGAAAAACTGTTTTTT. Protein product: CASRVRGVNEKLFF.

This clone has a single count. For the CDR3, the DNA is TGTGCCAGCAGTCGGGGACTAGCCTGGACCGGGGAGCTGTTTTTT. It codes for CASSRGLAWTGELFF. The gene calls are TRBV6-5 and TRBJ2-2; 9 bases map to TRBD2. The CDR3 covers 15 residues. The V gene end was trimmed by 5 bases and the J gene end by 5 bases; junction bases not matched to a gene: 6. Germline V gene data show CDR1 as MNHEY and CDR2 as SVGAGI.

The chain combines TRBV7-2 with TRBJ2-4; maybe TRBD1 (7 bases). Germline loops: CDR1 SGHTA, CDR2 FQGNSA. The CDR3 extends over 14 amino acids. V lost 8 bases, J lost 7 bases, and 18 bases lay in between. The CDR3 is CASRLTGTSNIQYF. The CDR3 region has the DNA TGTGCCAGCCGACTGACAGGGACTTCCAACATTCAGTACTTC.

This clone was recorded once. The chain recombines TRBV28 with TRBJ1-5; D not resolved. The CDR3 runs 17 residues. Germline V lookup: CDR1 MDHEN, CDR2 SYDVKM. V was clipped by 4 bases and J by 2 bases, with 18 bases between them. CDR3 nucleotide sequence: TGTGCCAGCAGTTCCCTATTTTTGGCGACGGGCAATCAGCCCCAGCATTTT. Its protein product is CASSSLFLATGNQPQHF.

V and J are TRBV7-2 and TRBJ2-5; unclear D gene. This CDR3 has 13 residues. Germline CDR1 reads SGHTA; CDR2 reads FQGNSA. Trimming removed 5 bases from V and 5 bases from J, with 12 bases in between. The CDR3 loop is CASSPFSLETQYF. The CDR3, as DNA: TGTGCCAGCAGCCCTTTCAGTTTGGAGACCCAGTACTTC.

The V and J genes are TRBV6-1 and TRBJ2-7; the D gene is possibly TRBD1 (6 bases). Trimming took 4 bases from V and 0 from J, leaving 13 bases between them. There are 15 residues in the CDR3. CDR1 is MNHNS and CDR2 is SASEGT in the germline V gene. The CDR3 DNA sequence: TGTGCCAGCAGTGCACAGGGCCAAATCTCCTACGAGCAGTACTTC. Translation gives CASSAQGQISYEQYF.